The sample holds one count of the clone carrying this T cell receptor beta chain. The antigen is unknown. Trimming stripped 3 bases from V and 2 bases from J, with 11 bases between. The CDR3 runs to 15 residues. CDR1 and CDR2 from the germline V gene are MNHNS and SASEGT. This entry belongs to a study of T cell responses to AZD1222 COVID-19 vaccine. Whole-study context: Second-dose timings of about 4 or about 12 weeks were pooled.

Overall study findings and caveats: Baseline serology detected seropositivity in only a handful of AZD1222 recipients.

Sequenced by immunoSEQ multiplex PCR; TCRdb stores in-frame clones only, minus some. The repertoire includes about 150,000 clones, 80% to 90% of them detected once, and under 9.5% sits in the top ten. The sample in question was peripheral blood, obtained on day 0 of AZD1222 vaccination. This sequence originates from an adult in good health. The chain is built from TRBV6-1 and TRBJ1-5; tentatively, D is TRBD1 (5 bases). The chain's CDR3 is CASSDRDLGNQPQHF. CDR3 nucleotide sequence: TGTGCCAGCAGTGATCGGGACTTGGGCAATCAGCCCCAGCATTTT.